Listed here are 9 T cell receptor beta chains from one sample, sequenced in a study of T cell repertoires in ileal Crohn's disease. Assay used: immunoSEQ multiplex PCR; TCRdb lists only in-frame clones, some missing. The sample records some 30,000 clones, about 82% being singletons. Material: ileal tissue. The source is an adult with Crohn's disease.

The V gene is TRBV5-1, the J gene TRBJ2-3; D ambiguous. Trimming stripped 7 bases from V and 0 bases from J, with 9 bases between. Germline V CDR1 and CDR2: SGHRS, YFSETQ. This CDR3 is built from 13 residues. The CDR3 bases are TGCGCCAGCGGTTTAACTAGCACAGATACGCAGTATTTT. It specifies CASGLTSTDTQYF.

The chain couples TRBV19 to TRBJ2-7, with 10 bases fitting TRBD2. This CDR3 has 13 residues. Trimming took 6 bases from V and 6 from J; bases not matched to a gene: 5. Per germline, CDR1 LNHDA and CDR2 SQIVND (reference sequence). The CDR3 sequence: CASSELAGAEQYF. CDR3 sequence (DNA): TGTGCCAGTAGCGAGCTAGCGGGAGCCGAGCAGTACTTC. Together with reference TRBV19 and TRBJ2-7, the CDR3 gives the full variable domain: DGGITQSPKYLFRKEGQNVTLSCEQNLNHDAMYWYRQDPGQGLRLIYYSQIVNDFQKGDIAEGYSVSREKKESFPLTVTSAQKNPTAFYLCASSELAGAEQYFGPGTRLTVT.

The CDR3 DNA is TGCGCCAGCAGCCAGGGACACACGTACGAGCAGTACTTC. This gives the protein CASSQGHTYEQYF. The chain links TRBV4-1 to TRBJ2-7; D is perhaps TRBD1 (6 bases). Trimming stripped 3 bases from V and 4 bases from J, with 10 bases between. Germline CDR1 MGHRA, CDR2 YSYEKL. The CDR3 runs 13 residues.

The genes are TRBV2 and TRBJ1-2; the D gene is possibly TRBD1 (5 bases). This CDR3 has 13 amino acids. Germline assignment: CDR1 SNHLY and CDR2 FYNNEI. Trimming stripped 1 base from V and 9 bases from J, with 12 bases between. CDR3 in amino acids: CASSEGGLTRYTF. The CDR3 nucleotides read TGTGCCAGCAGTGAAGGGGGACTGACTCGCTACACCTTC.

The rearrangement uses TRBV9 and TRBJ1-1; D uncertain. Germline V gene data show CDR1 as SGDLS and CDR2 as YYNGEE. V was pared by 3 bases and J by 0 bases, with 18 bases between. The CDR3 spans 17 residues. For the CDR3, the DNA is TGTGCCAGCAGCGACACCCCCGACATGGGCTTGAACACTGAAGCTTTCTTT. Amino acids: CASSDTPDMGLNTEAFF.

This chain joins TRBV5-1 and TRBJ2-1; 9 bases fit TRBD1. J was trimmed by 3 bases and V by 7 bases; bases with no gene match: 17. CDR1 is SGHRS, CDR2 YFSETQ, per germline. CDR3 length equals 18 residues. The CDR3 protein is CASGQGQGQLGGYNEQFF. DNA of the CDR3: TGCGCCAGCGGCCAGGGACAGGGACAGTTGGGTGGCTACAATGAGCAGTTCTTC.

The chain links TRBV18 to TRBJ1-1; D might be TRBD1 (5 bases). The CDR3 contains 14 residues. Trimming took off 4 bases at V and 1 base at J, with 10 bases between the two ends. Germline loops: CDR1 KGHSH, CDR2 LQKENI. The chain's CDR3 is CASSRGAGNTEAFF. The CDR3 nucleotides read TGTGCCAGCTCACGTGGGGCCGGGAACACTGAAGCTTTCTTT.

With respect to this clone: This same CDR3 is encoded by further DNA sequences in the sample. This chain joins TRBV13 and TRBJ2-7; TRBD2 agrees at 7 bases. The germline V gene has CDR1 PRHDT and CDR2 FYEKMQ (reference sequence). The CDR3 is 14 amino acids. Trimming took 5 bases from V and 3 from J; bases not matched to a gene: 7. The CDR3 loop is CASSLLREGYEQYF. The CDR3 DNA sequence: TGTGCCAGCAGCCTTTTGAGGGAGGGCTACGAGCAGTACTTC.

The V call is TRBV6-6, the J call TRBJ2-1, with a possible D match to TRBD2 (6 bases). The germline CDR1 and CDR2 sequences are MNHNY and SVGAGI (reference sequence). Trimming stripped 10 bases from V and 2 bases from J, with 15 bases between. CDR3 size: 14 residues. CDR3 DNA: TGTGCCACCCGACCGGGAGCAACCTACAATGAGCAGTTCTTC. Translated, it gives CATRPGATYNEQFF.